Here is one T cell receptor (beta chain) with its context. Its antigen is currently not known. Base-call qualities are not available, and no considerably larger clone is one nucleotide away. The entry originates in a study of T-cell memory formation after mild COVID-19 (dated by TCRdb to 2020 to 2022). Study-level background: TCR sequence clusters from the two donors were found to be largely donor specific. In a couple of donors, T-cell clones that expanded and contracted after mild COVID-19 were followed by sequencing TCRalpha and TCRbeta repertoires longitudinally. Two young, previously healthy adult volunteers made up the cohort, one male and one female. Summary of the overall study and its limitations: From day 15 to 85, contracting clones showed balanced CD4/CD8 phenotypes, whereas a second wave of clones that expanded from day 15 to 37 leaned towards CD4+. SARS-CoV-2 specificity of the second-wave clones peaking on day 37 was not confirmed. Only two mild cases were covered by the study, and larger cohorts that include severe cases with pre-infection samples were considered necessary. The detection of some responding clones in pre-infection memory suggests that pre-existing cross-reactive memory T cells joined the SARS-CoV-2 response. Contracting CD4+ clones appeared mostly in the CM and EM memory subsets, whereas CD8+ clones were enriched in EMRA.

Ficoll-Paque density gradient centrifugation was used to isolate PBMCs. The sequencing machine was an Illumina NovaSeq 6000. TCRalpha and TCRbeta cDNA libraries were built by 5'RACE with constant-segment primers, adding sample barcodes and unique molecular identifiers. RNA was extracted from every sample with Trizol reagent. Library amplification was performed in two PCR steps, and a second sample barcode and Illumina TruSeq adapters were introduced in the second step. Sequencing of the libraries was done on an Illumina NovaSeq, producing 2 x 150 bp paired-end reads. Processing in the source paper ran as follows. Demultiplexing of reads and collapsing into UMI-guided consensus sequences were performed with migec v1.2.7. Using mixcr v2.1.11, UMI consensuses were aligned to TRA and TRB V and J templates and then assembled into clonotypes. Clonotypes were classified as expanded or contracted when called significant by both edgeR and NoisET, with noise models trained on biological replicates. For edgeR calls, the thresholds were a false discovery rate-adjusted p below 0.01 and a log2 fold-change of 1. As an exploratory analysis of dynamics, max-normalized trajectories of the 1000 most abundant clonotypes were examined by PCA with hierarchical clustering. Separately sequenced CD4+ and CD8+ repertoires were used to assign the CD4 or CD8 phenotype of responding clones. In TCRdb, the public reads were trimmed at Q25 with fastp and aligned with MiXCR, with productive beta chains retained. Each CDR3 protein appears once, grouped with its most common genes and DNA. These V and J calls originate from TCRdb's pipeline instead of the authors' own analysis. The sample table records fewer than 350,000 distinct CDR3 sequences; approximately 14% of these occur just once. 21% of the sample lies in the top ten.

The sequenced sample consisted of PBMCs or a T cell subset sorted from them (not recorded which). The TCR was taken from a young man who had mild COVID-19 (a few samples of this study predate the infection). The sample titles of this study are shuffled in the database, so cell type and time point are left out; the donor was told from shared clones.

The DNA sequence reads TGTGCCAGCTCCGGGACAGCCATCCAAGAGACCCAGTACTTC. This gives the protein CASSGTAIQETQYF. The receptor chain draws on TRBV9 and TRBJ2-5; TRBD1 lines up with 7 middle nucleotides. The V end gives up 7 bases and the J end 1 base, leaving 7 bases in the junction not matched to a gene. Taken from the germline V gene, the CDR1 and CDR2 loops are SGDLS and YYNGEE. CDR3 length: 14 amino acids, cysteine to phenylalanine. Only the CDR3 portion is preserved as DNA: 42 bases, with reading frame beginning at the first base. The CDR3, completed at both ends by the reference TRBV9 and TRBJ2-5 genes, gives the full variable domain DSGVTQTPKHLITATGQRVTLRCSPRSGDLSVYWYQQSLDQGLQFLIQYYNGEERAKGNILERFSAQQFPDLHSELNLSSLELGDSALYFCASSGTAIQETQYFGPGTRLLVL.